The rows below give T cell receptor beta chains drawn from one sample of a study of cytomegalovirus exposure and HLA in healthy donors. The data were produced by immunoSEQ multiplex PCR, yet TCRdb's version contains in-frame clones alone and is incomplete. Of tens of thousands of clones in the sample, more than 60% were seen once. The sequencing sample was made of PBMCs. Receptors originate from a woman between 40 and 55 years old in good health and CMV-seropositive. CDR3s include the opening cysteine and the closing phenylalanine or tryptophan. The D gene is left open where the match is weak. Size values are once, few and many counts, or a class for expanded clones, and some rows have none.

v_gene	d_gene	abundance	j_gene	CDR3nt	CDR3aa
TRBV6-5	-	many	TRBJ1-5	TGTGCCAGCTCTCGTAGCTCTACGGGGCCCCAGCATTTT	CASSRSSTGPQHF
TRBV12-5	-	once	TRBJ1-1	TGTACTAGTGGTTTGGTAATGGCGGGGAGGGCTCTGGGCACTGAAGCTTTCTTT	CTSGLVMAGRALGTEAFF
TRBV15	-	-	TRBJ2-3	TGTGCCACCAGCAGAGTTATGAGCCTGGGGCAGGATACGCAGTATTTT	CATSRVMSLGQDTQYF
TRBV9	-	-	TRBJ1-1	TGTGCCAGCAGCGTAACAGGGAACACTGAAGCTTTCTTT	CASSVTGNTEAFF
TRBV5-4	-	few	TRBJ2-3	TGTGCCAGCAGCCCCCCCACGACGGGGAGCACAGATACGCAGTATTTT	CASSPPTTGSTDTQYF
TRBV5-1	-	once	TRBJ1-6	TGCGCCAGCAGCTTGGGTTCGGGGGTTGACTCACCCCTCCACTTT	CASSLGSGVDSPLHF
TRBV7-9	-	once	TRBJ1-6	TGTGCCAGCAGCTTAGGCGTGTCAGGGAATAATTCACCCCTCCACTTT	CASSLGVSGNNSPLHF
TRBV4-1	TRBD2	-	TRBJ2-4	TGCGCCAGCAGCCAAGAAGGCGGGGGGGTGGGCAGCATTCAGTACTTC	CASSQEGGGVGSIQYF
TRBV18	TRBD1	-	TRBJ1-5	TGTGCCAGCTCACTGACAGGGGTGAGAAATCAGCCCCAGCATTTT	CASSLTGVRNQPQHF
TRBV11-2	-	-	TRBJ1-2	TGTGCCAGCAGCTTTAACCCAGGGTCGAAGCCTAACTATGGCTACACCTTC	CASSFNPGSKPNYGYTF
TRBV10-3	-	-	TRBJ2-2	TGTGCCATCAGTGAGTCAAAGGGGATAGACACCGGGGAGCTGTTTTTT	CAISESKGIDTGELFF
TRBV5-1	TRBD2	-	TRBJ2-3	TGCGCCAGCAGCTTGGCCTTAGCGGGGGCAGATACGCAGTATTTT	CASSLALAGADTQYF
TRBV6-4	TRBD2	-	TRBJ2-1	TGTGCCAGCAGTGGACTAGCGGGGGGCAATGAGCAGTTCTTC	CASSGLAGGNEQFF
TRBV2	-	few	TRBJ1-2	TGTGCCAGCAGTGAACGGGGGAATGGCTACACCTTC	CASSERGNGYTF
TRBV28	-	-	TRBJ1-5	TGTGCCAGCAGGCCCTTCCCCGGAGTTCAGCCCCAGCATTTT	CASRPFPGVQPQHF
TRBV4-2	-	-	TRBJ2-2	TGTGCCAGCAGCCAAGACGCGTCCAGGGAGCTGTTTTTT	CASSQDASRELFF
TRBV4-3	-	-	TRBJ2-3	TGCGCCAGCAGCCAGGGACGTGGGGGGATCACAGATACGCAGTATTTT	CASSQGRGGITDTQYF
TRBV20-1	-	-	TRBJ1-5	TGCAGTGCTAGAGATCAACTTTCACAGCATTTT	CSARDQLSQHF
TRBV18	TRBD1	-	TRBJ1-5	TGTGCCAGCTCACCAGCAGGGGGCGAAGGTCAGCCCCAGCATTTT	CASSPAGGEGQPQHF
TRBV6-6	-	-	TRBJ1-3	TGTGCCAGCAGACTTACCCCATCCTCTGGAAACACCATATATTTT	CASRLTPSSGNTIYF
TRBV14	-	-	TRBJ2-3	TGTGCCAGCAGCCAAGATCTAGCAGATACGCAGTATTTT	CASSQDLADTQYF
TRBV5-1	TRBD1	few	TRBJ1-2	TGCGCCAGCAGCTACGACAGGGTGAGTGGCTACACCTTC	CASSYDRVSGYTF
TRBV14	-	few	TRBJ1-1	TGTGCCAGCAGCCAAGAGGTGGGGGCGGCTTTCTTT	CASSQEVGAAFF
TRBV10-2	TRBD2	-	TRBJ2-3	TGCGCCAGCAGTGAGGAGCGGGGGGCCCAGCTGGATACGCAGTATTTT	CASSEERGAQLDTQYF
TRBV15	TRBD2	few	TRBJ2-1	TGTGCCACCAGCAGAGTTACCGGGGGGTCCTCCTACAATGAGCAGTTCTTC	CATSRVTGGSSYNEQFF
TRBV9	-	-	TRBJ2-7	TGTGCCAGCAGCGTATCCCTTGGACAGCTAGCCGAGCAGTACTTC	CASSVSLGQLAEQYF
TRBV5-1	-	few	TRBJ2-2	TGCGCCAGCAGCTCGACAGCCGCCGGGGAGCTGTTTTTT	CASSSTAAGELFF
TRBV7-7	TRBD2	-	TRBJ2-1	TGTGCCAGCAGCTTTAGCGGGGGGGCGGGCGAGCAGTTCTTC	CASSFSGGAGEQFF
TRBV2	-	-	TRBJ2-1	TGTGCCAGCAGTGAGCCGCACAGGGCCAATGAGCAGTTCTTC	CASSEPHRANEQFF
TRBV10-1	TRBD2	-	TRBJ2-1	TGCGCCAGCAGTGAGGGACTAGCGGGGCCCTATGAGCAGTTCTTC	CASSEGLAGPYEQFF
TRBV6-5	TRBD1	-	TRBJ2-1	TGTGCCAGCAGCCGGGACAGAGGCTCCTACAATGAACAGTTCTTC	CASSRDRGSYNEQFF
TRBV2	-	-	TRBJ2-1	TGTGCCAGCAGTGAAAGGGGCGACGAGCAGTTCTTC	CASSERGDEQFF
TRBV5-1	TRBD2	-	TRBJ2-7	TGCGCCAGCAGCTCCTTAGCGGGGGGCTCCTACGAGCAGTACTTC	CASSSLAGGSYEQYF
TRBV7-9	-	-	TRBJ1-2	TGTGCCAGCAGCTTAGAGGGGCCGGGCTATCGCTACACCTTC	CASSLEGPGYRYTF
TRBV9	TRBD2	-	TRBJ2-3	TGTGCCAGCAGTCGGACTAGCGGGGGGGCTATGGATACGCAGTATTTT	CASSRTSGGAMDTQYF
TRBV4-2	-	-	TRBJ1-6	TGTGCCAGCAGCCAAGATCACCCCAGTTTCTCCTATAATTCACCCCTCCACTTT	CASSQDHPSFSYNSPLHF
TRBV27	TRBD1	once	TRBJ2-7	TGTGCCAGCAGTCCAAGACAGGGGCGCATCTACGAGCAGTACTTC	CASSPRQGRIYEQYF
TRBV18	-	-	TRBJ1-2	TGTGCCAGCCGGAGGGCGGGGCCTAACTATGGCTACACCTTC	CASRRAGPNYGYTF
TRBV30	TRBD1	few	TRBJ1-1	TGTGCCTGCAACAGGGGAGAGAACACTGAAGCTTTCTTT	CACNRGENTEAFF
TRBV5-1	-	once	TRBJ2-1	TGCGCCAGCAGCTCCCGCGGGCCCGCCTACAATGAGCAGTTCTTC	CASSSRGPAYNEQFF
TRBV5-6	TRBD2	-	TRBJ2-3	TGTGCCAGCAGCGCCGGGGGTAGCGGGGGGATGAATAAAGATACGCAGTATTTT	CASSAGGSGGMNKDTQYF
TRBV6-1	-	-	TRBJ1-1	TGTGCCAGCATTCAGGGAGGATCGAACACTGAAGCTTTCTTT	CASIQGGSNTEAFF
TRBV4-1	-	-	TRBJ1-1	TGCGCCAGCAGCCCCTTCACCCGGGACATGAACACTGAAGCTTTCTTT	CASSPFTRDMNTEAFF
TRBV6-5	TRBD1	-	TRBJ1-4	TGTGCCAGCAGTCCCACCAGGGGGCGGGGTGAAAAACTGTTTTTT	CASSPTRGRGEKLFF
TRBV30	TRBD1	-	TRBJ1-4	TGTGCCTGGAGTCGGGACAGGGCTGAAAAACTGTTTTTT	CAWSRDRAEKLFF
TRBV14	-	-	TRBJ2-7	TGTGCCAGCAGCCAAGATCCCCACGAACGGGGGAGCTACGAGCAGTACTTC	CASSQDPHERGSYEQYF
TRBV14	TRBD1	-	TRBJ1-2	TGTGCCAGCAGCCCCGAAATTCCTTTCCGGGACAGGTTCTATGGCTACACCTTC	CASSPEIPFRDRFYGYTF
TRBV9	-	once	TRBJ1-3	TGTGCCAGCAGCGTAGATCTTAAGGGACACTCTGGAAACACCATATATTTT	CASSVDLKGHSGNTIYF
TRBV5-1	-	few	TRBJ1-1	TGCGCCAGCAAAACCCAACAGGGCACATACACTGAAGCTTTCTTT	CASKTQQGTYTEAFF
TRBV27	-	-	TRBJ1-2	TGTGCCAGTTCCGGGCCCGGGGGTCACTATGGCTACACCTTC	CASSGPGGHYGYTF
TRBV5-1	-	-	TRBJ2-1	TGCGCCAGCAGCTTGGACTTGTATAACAATGAGCAGTTCTTC	CASSLDLYNNEQFF
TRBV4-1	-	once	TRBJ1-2	TGCGCCAGCAGCCCATCCCGTGACCCGGGTGGCTACACCTTC	CASSPSRDPGGYTF
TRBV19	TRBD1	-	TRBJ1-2	TGTGCCAGTAGTCCGGAGGGGACAGGCTATGGCTACACCTTC	CASSPEGTGYGYTF
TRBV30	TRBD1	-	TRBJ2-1	TGTGCCTTTATAAAGGGGGCTGAGCAGTTCTTC	CAFIKGAEQFF
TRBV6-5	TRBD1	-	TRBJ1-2	TGTGCCACGAGGGGGCAGATCGTGGACTATGGCTACACCTTC	CATRGQIVDYGYTF
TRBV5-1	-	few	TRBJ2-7	TGCGCCAGCAGCTCAGGCCGGGACTTTAGGACCTACGAGCAGTACTTC	CASSSGRDFRTYEQYF
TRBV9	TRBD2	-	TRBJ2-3	TGTGCCAGCAGCGGGATGGGGGGGACCGGCGCAGATACGCAGTATTTT	CASSGMGGTGADTQYF
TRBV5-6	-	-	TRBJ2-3	TGTGCCAGCAGCTACCCAGGGACAGATACGCAGTATTTT	CASSYPGTDTQYF
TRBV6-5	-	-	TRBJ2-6	TGTGCCAGCCGTCTAGAAGCTGGGGCCAACGTCCTGACTTTC	CASRLEAGANVLTF
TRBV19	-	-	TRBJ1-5	TGTGCCAGTAGTCGGGACACCTCGAGGAATCAGCCCCAGCATTTT	CASSRDTSRNQPQHF